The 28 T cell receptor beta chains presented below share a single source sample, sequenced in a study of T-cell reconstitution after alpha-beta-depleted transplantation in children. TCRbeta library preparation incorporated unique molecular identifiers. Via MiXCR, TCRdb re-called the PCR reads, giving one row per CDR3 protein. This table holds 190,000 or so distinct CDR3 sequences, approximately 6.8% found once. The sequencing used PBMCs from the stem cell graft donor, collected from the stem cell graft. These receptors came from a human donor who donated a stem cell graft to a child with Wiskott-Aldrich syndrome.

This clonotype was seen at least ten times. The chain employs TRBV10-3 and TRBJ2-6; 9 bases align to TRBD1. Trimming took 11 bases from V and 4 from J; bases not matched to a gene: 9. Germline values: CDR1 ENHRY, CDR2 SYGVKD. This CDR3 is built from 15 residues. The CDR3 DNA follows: TGTGCCTCAGCCGACAGGGGGGGAGGGGCCAACGTCCTGACTTTC. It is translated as CASADRGGGANVLTF.

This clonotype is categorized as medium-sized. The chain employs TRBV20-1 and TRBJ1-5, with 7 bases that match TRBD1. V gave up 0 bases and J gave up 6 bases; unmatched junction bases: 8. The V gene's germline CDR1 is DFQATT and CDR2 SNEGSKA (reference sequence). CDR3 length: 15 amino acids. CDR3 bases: TGCAGTGCTAGAGATCCCGACAGGGTGGTTCAGCCCCAGCATTTT. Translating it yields CSARDPDRVVQPQHF.

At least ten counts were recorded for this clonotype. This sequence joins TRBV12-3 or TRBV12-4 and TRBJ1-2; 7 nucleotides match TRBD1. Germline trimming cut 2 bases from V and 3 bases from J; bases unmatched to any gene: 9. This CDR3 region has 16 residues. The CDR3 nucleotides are TGTGCCAGCAGTTTATACCGTGACAGGGTTGACTATGGCTACACCTTC. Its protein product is CASSLYRDRVDYGYTF.

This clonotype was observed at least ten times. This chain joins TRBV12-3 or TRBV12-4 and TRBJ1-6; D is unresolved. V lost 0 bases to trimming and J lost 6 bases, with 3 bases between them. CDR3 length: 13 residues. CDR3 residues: CASSLASNSPLHF. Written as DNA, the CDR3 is TGTGCCAGCAGTTTAGCGAGTAATTCACCCCTCCACTTT.

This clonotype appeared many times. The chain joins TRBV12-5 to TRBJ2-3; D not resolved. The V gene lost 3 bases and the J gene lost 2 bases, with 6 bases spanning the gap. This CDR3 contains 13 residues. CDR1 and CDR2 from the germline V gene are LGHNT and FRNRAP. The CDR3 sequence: CASGFYTTDTQYF. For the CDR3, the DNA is TGTGCTAGTGGTTTCTATACCACAGATACGCAGTATTTT. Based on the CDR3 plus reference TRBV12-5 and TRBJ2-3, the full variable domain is DARVTQTPRHKVTEMGQEVTMRCQPILGHNTVFWYRQTMMQGLELLAYFRNRAPLDDSGMPKDRFSAEMPDATLATLKIQPSEPRDSAVYFCASGFYTTDTQYFGPGTRLTVL.

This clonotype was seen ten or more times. CDR3 nucleotide sequence: TGTGCCAGCAACCCTATGCTTGAGGGGGATGACTATGGCTACACCTTC. Translation: CASNPMLEGDDYGYTF. The gene calls are TRBV6-2 or TRBV6-3 and TRBJ1-2; maybe TRBD1 (6 bases). The CDR3 spans 16 residues. The germline gives CDR1 MNHEY, CDR2 SVGEGT. Trimming cost V 7 bases and J 3 bases, with 21 bases left between them.

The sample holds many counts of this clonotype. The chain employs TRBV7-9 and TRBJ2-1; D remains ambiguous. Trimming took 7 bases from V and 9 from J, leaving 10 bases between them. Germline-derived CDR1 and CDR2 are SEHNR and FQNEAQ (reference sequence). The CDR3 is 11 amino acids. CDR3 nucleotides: TGTGCCAGCAACCTTAGTGGTGAGCAGTTCTTC. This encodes CASNLSGEQFF.

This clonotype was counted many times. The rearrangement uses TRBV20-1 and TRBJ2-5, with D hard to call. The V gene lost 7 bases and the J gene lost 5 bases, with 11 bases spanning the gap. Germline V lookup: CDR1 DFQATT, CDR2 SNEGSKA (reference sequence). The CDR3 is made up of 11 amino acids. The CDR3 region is CSVPMGETQYF. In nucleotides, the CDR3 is TGCAGTGTCCCTATGGGGGAGACCCAGTACTTC.

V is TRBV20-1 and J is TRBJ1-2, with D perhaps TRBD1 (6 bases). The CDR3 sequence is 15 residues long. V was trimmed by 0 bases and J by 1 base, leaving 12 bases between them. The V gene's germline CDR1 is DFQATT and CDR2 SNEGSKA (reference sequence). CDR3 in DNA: TGCAGTGCTAGAGAGGGGGGGCGCATTAACTATGGCTACACCTTC. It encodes CSAREGGRINYGYTF.

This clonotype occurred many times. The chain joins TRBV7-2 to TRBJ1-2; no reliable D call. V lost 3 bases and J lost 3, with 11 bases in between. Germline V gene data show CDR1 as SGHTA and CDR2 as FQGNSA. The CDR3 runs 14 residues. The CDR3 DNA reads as TGTGCCAGCAGCTTGGAGTGGGGAGACTATGGCTACACCTTC. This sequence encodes CASSLEWGDYGYTF. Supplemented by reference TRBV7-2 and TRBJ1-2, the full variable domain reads GAGVSQSPSNKVTEKGKDVELRCDPISGHTALYWYRQSLGQGLEFLIYFQGNSAPDKSGLPSDRFSAERTGGSVSTLTIQRTQQEDSAVYLCASSLEWGDYGYTFGSGTRLTVV.

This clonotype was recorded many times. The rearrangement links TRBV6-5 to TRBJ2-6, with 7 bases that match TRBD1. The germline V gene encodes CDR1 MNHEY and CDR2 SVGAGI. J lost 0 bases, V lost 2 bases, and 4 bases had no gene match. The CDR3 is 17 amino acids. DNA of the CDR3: TGTGCCAGCAGTTACCGGGACAGTTCCTCTGGGGCCAACGTCCTGACTTTC. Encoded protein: CASSYRDSSSGANVLTF.

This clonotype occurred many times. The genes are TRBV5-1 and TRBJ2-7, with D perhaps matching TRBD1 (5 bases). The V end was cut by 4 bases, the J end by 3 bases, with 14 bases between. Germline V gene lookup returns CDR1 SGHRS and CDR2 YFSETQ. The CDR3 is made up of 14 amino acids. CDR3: CASSQQSGIYEQYF. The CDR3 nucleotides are TGCGCCAGCAGCCAACAATCAGGGATCTACGAGCAGTACTTC.

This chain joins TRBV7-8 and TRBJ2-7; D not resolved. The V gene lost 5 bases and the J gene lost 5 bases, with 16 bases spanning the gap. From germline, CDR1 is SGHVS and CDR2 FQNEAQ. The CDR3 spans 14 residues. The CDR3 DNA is TGTGCCAGCAGCCCCTGGCAGTCTATCGACGAGCAGTACTTC. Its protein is CASSPWQSIDEQYF. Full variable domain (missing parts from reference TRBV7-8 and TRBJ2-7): GAGVSQSPRYKVAKRGQDVALRCDPISGHVSLFWYQQALGQGPEFLTYFQNEAQLDKSGLPSDRFFAERPEGSVSTLKIQRTQQEDSAVYLCASSPWQSIDEQYFGPGTRLTVT.

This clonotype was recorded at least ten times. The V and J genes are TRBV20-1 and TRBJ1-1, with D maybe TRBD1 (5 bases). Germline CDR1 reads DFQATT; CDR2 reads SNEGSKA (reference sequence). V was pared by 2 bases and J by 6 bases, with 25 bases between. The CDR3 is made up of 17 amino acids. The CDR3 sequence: CSARSGRVVRISSEAFF. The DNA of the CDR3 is TGCAGTGCTAGAAGCGGCAGGGTAGTTCGGATATCCTCTGAAGCTTTCTTT.

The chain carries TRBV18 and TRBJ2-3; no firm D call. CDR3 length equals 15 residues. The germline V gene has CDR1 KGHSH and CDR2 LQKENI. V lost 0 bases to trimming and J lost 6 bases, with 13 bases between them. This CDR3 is CASSPPGYLSDTQYF. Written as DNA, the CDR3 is TGTGCCAGCTCACCACCCGGGTACCTCTCGGATACGCAGTATTTT.

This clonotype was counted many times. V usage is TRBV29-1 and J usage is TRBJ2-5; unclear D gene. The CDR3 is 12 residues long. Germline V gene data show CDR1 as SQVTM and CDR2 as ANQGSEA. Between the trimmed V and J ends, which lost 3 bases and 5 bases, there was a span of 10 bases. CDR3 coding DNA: TGCAGCGTTGAGGCAGGACGGGAGACCCAGTACTTC. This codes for CSVEAGRETQYF.

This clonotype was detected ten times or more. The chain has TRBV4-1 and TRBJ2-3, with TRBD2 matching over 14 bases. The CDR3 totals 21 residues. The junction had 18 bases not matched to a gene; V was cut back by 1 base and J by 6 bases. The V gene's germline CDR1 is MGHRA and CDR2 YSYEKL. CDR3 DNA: TGCGCCAGCAGCCAAGTCGCCAAGTCTAGGGGACTAGCGGGGGTAAATGATACGCAGTATTTT. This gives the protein CASSQVAKSRGLAGVNDTQYF.

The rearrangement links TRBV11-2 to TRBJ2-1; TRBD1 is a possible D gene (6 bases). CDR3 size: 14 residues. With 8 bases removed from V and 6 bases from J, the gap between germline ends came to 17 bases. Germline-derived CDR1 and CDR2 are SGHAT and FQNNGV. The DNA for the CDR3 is TGTGCCAGCTCCCGACAGGCCCATAGCAATGAGCAGTTCTTC. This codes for CASSRQAHSNEQFF.

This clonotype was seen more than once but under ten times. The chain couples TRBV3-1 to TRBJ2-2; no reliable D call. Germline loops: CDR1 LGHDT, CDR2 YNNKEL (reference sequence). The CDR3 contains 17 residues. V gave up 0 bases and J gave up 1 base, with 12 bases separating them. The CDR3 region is CASSQDLARQNTGELFF. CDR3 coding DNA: TGTGCCAGCAGCCAAGATCTTGCCCGCCAGAACACCGGGGAGCTGTTTTTT.

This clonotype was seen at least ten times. The CDR3 region is CASSLDGGGALADTQYF. Written as DNA, the CDR3 is TGCGCCAGCAGCTTGGACGGCGGGGGGGCTCTGGCAGATACGCAGTATTTT. The rearrangement uses TRBV5-1 and TRBJ2-3, with 9 positions matching TRBD2. Trimming took 0 bases from V and 4 from J; bases not matched to a gene: 9. The CDR3 loop spans 17 amino acids. The germline V gene has CDR1 SGHRS and CDR2 YFSETQ. The variable domain in full, completed from reference TRBV5-1 and TRBJ2-3, reads KAGVTQTPRYLIKTRGQQVTLSCSPISGHRSVSWYQQTPGQGLQFLFEYFSETQRNKGNFPGRFSGRQFSNSRSEMNVSTLELGDSALYLCASSLDGGGALADTQYFGPGTRLTVL.

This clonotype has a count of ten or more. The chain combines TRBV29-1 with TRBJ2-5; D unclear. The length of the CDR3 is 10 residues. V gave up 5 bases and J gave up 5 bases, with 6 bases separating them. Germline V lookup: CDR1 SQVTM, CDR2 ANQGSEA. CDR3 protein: CSVFFETQYF. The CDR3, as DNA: TGCAGCGTTTTTTTTGAGACCCAGTACTTC.

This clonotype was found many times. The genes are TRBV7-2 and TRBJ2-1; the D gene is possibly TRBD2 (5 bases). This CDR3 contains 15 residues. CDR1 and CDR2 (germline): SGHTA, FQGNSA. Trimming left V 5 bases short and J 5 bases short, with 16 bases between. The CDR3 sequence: CASSRSVATNNEQFF. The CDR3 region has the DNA TGTGCCAGCAGCCGTAGCGTGGCAACAAACAATGAGCAGTTCTTC.

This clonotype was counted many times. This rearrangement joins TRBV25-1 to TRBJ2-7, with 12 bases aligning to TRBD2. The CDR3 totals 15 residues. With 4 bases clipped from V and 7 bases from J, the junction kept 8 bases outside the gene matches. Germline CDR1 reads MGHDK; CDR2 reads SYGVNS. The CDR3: CASSGTSGKEREQYF. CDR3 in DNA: TGTGCCAGCAGTGGGACTAGCGGGAAGGAGAGGGAGCAGTACTTC.

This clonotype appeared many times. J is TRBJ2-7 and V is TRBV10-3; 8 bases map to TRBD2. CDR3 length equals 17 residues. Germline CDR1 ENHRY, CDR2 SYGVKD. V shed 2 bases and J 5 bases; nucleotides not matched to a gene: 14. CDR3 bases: TGTGCCATCAGTGAGCCTAGGAGGGGAAGCGGGGGCCACGAGCAGTACTTC. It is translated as CAISEPRRGSGGHEQYF.

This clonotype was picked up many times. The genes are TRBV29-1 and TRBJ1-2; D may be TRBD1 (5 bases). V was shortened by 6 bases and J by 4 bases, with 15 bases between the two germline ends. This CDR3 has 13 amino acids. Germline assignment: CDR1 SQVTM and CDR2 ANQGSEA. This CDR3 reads CSVFEGLGYGYTF. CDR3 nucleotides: TGCAGCGTCTTCGAGGGACTTGGCTATGGCTACACCTTC.

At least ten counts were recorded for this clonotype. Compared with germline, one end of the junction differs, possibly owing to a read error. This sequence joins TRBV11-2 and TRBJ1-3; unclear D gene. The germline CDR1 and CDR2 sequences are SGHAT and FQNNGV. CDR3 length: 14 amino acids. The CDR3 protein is CASSSQVSRNTIYF. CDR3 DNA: TGTGCCAGCAGCTCGCAGGTCTCTAGAAACACCATATATTTT.

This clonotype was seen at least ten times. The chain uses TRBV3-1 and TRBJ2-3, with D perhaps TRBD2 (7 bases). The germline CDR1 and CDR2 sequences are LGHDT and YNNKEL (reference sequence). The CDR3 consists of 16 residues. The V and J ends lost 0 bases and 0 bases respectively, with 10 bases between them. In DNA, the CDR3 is TGTGCCAGCAGCCAAGAAGGGGGGGTTAGCACAGATACGCAGTATTTT. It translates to CASSQEGGVSTDTQYF.

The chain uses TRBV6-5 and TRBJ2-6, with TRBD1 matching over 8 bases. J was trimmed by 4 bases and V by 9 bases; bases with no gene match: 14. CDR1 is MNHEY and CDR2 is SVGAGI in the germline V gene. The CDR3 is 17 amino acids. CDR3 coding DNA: TGTGCCAGTCTTCCTTTTAACAGGGGGATAGGGGCCAACGTCCTGACTTTC. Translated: CASLPFNRGIGANVLTF.